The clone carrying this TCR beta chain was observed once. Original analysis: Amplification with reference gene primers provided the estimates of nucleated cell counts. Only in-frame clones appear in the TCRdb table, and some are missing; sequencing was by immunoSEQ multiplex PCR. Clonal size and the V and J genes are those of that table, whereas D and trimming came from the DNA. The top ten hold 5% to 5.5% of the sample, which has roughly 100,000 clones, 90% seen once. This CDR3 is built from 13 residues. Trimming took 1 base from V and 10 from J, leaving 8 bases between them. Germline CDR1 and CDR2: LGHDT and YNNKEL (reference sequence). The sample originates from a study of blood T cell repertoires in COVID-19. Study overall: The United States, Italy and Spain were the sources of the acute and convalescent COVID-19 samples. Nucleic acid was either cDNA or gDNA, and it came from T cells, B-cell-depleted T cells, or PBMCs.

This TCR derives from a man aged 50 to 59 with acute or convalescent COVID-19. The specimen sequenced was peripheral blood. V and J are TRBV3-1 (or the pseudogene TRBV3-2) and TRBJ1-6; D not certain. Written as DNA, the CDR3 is TGTGCCAGCAGCCAAGGGTCACAATCACCCCTCCACTTT. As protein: CASSQGSQSPLHF.